Below are 15 T cell receptor beta chains sequenced from a single sample in a study of blood T cells in healthy people across ages. Primers used in a second PCR of roughly 6 to 11 cycles were a sample-barcoded 5' primer and a J-beta primer mix. A single record per CDR3 protein comes from TCRdb applying MiXCR to the 5' RACE reads. The sample contains some 1,000,000 distinct CDR3 sequences, approximately 25% of which appear only once. These same data were also listed under a study on T cells of mothers and their children.

Sequenced material: blood. The receptors derive from a girl aged 2 to 9 in good health.

The sample holds a few counts of this clonotype. The chain joins TRBV29-1 to TRBJ2-1; D not certain. Trimming took 5 bases from V and 8 from J, leaving 16 bases between them. The germline CDR1 and CDR2 sequences are SQVTM and ANQGSEA. The CDR3 sequence is 13 residues long. The CDR3 nucleotides read TGCAGCGTTAGCGAGGTCCGTGAGGATGAGCAGTTCTTC. As protein: CSVSEVREDEQFF.

This clonotype was picked up a small number of times. The CDR3 DNA reads TGTGCCAGCAGCCACCCTGGACAGGGCGCTATTGGTGGCTACACCTTC. Translating gives CASSHPGQGAIGGYTF. The chain employs TRBV12-3 or TRBV12-4 and TRBJ1-2; 8 nucleotides align to TRBD1. The J segment lost 7 bases and the V segment lost 6 bases, leaving 16 bases of the junction unmatched. This CDR3 has 16 amino acids.

The rearrangement joins TRBV10-3 to TRBJ2-2; 8 bases match TRBD1. Germline V gene sequence: CDR1 ENHRY, CDR2 SYGVKD. V dropped 4 bases and J dropped 4; count of bases not matched to a gene: 2. This CDR3 spans 14 amino acids. Here the CDR3 reads CAISATGATGELFF. The CDR3 DNA reads TGTGCCATCAGTGCGACAGGGGCCACCGGGGAGCTGTTTTTT.

Details on this clonotype: At one end, the junction sequence differs from germline, possibly due to a read error. The chain joins TRBV4-1 to TRBJ2-5; D uncertain. This CDR3 is 14 amino acids long. Germline CDR1 reads MGHRA; CDR2 reads YSYEKL. This CDR3 reads CVSSRSTGRETQYF. The CDR3 DNA is TGCGTCAGCAGCCGGTCGACGGGCCGGGAGACCCAGTACTTC.

V gene TRBV9 combines with J gene TRBJ2-5, with a tentative D call TRBD2 (6 bases). Judging by the DNA end, TRBJ2-1 fits better; the J call may be wrong. CDR3 length equals 14 residues. CDR1 and CDR2 from the germline V gene are SGDLS and YYNGEE. CDR3 nucleotides: TGTGCCAGCAGCACTGCCGGGAGAATGAATGAGCAGTTCTTC. Translation gives CASSTAGRMNEQFF.

This clonotype was detected a few times. CDR3 in DNA: TGTGCCAGCAGCTTAGGGACTAGCGTCTACGAGCAGTACTTC. Protein product: CASSLGTSVYEQYF. The chain has TRBV7-9 and TRBJ2-7; 9 bases match TRBD2. This CDR3 is built from 14 residues. With V trimmed by 1 base and J by 3 bases, 1 base remained unmatched. In germline, CDR1 is SEHNR, CDR2 FQNEAQ (reference sequence).

This chain joins TRBV28 and TRBJ2-5; TRBD2 aligns across 9 bases. The J call is doubtful: the DNA matches TRBJ2-7 better. The CDR3 sequence is 15 residues long. The germline gives CDR1 MDHEN, CDR2 SYDVKM. In DNA form, the CDR3 reads TGTGCCAGCAGTCTTAGCGGGAGCATGCCCTACGAGCAGTACTTC. Translated: CASSLSGSMPYEQYF.

This clonotype has a handful of counts. The chain is built from TRBV4-2 and TRBJ1-2; TRBD1 matches at 7 bases. Trimming cost V 3 bases and J 2 bases; bases outside gene matches: 3. The CDR3 sequence is 14 residues long. Germline loops: CDR1 LGHNA, CDR2 YNFKEQ. The CDR3 here is CASSHRQGNYGYTF. The CDR3, as DNA: TGTGCCAGCAGCCATCGACAGGGAAACTATGGCTACACCTTC.

The chain carries TRBV3-1 and TRBJ2-7; 11 bases are shared with TRBD2. Germline V gene sequence: CDR1 LGHDT, CDR2 YNNKEL (reference sequence). The length of the CDR3 is 18 residues. J lost 1 base, V lost 0 bases, and 8 bases had no gene match. In DNA form, the CDR3 reads TGTGCCAGCAGCCAAGATCTGGCGACTAGCGGGAAGTCCTACGAGCAGTACTTC. Encoded protein: CASSQDLATSGKSYEQYF.

In this sample, this clonotype turned up a few times. A read error may be the cause here, since a much bigger clone is one base away. The chain links TRBV9 to TRBJ2-2; unclear D gene. The CDR3 is 15 residues long. The V and J ends lost 4 bases and 9 bases respectively, with 19 bases between them. Per the germline V gene, CDR1 is SGDLS and CDR2 is YYNGEE. The CDR3: CASSPETARNRELFF. CDR3 nucleotides: TGTGCCAGCAGCCCCGAGACGGCCCGGAACAGGGAGCTGTTTTTT.

In this sample, this clonotype turned up a few times. The chain employs TRBV14 and TRBJ2-7; TRBD1 might be the D (5 bases). The J call is doubtful: the DNA matches TRBJ2-1 better. CDR1 and CDR2 (germline): SGHDN, FVKESK. This CDR3 contains 14 residues. CDR3 bases: TGTGCCAGCAGCCCCCAGGGATCGTACAATGAGCAGTTCTTC. Amino acids: CASSPQGSYNEQFF.

The table lists this clonotype with a few counts. The chain carries TRBV28 and TRBJ2-1; TRBD2 is a possible D gene (6 bases). CDR3 length: 15 residues. The germline V gene has CDR1 MDHEN and CDR2 SYDVKM. Trimming removed 8 bases at V and 2 bases at J, with 16 bases between. The CDR3 sequence is CASRFLRLAYNEQFF. CDR3 bases: TGTGCCAGCCGCTTCCTGCGACTAGCCTACAATGAGCAGTTCTTC.

The chain employs TRBV20-1 and TRBJ2-1; the D is unclear. Trimming took 2 bases from V and 1 from J, leaving 9 bases between them. Germline V gene sequence: CDR1 DFQATT, CDR2 SNEGSKA (reference sequence). The CDR3 length is 14 residues. CDR3 region: CSARRPTSYNEQFF. The DNA of the CDR3 is TGCAGTGCTAGACGACCTACATCCTACAATGAGCAGTTCTTC.

This clonotype has a handful of counts. The chain is built from TRBV9 and TRBJ2-2, with D perhaps matching TRBD1 or TRBD2 (6 bases each). This CDR3 is 16 amino acids long. Germline CDR1 is SGDLS and CDR2 is YYNGEE. V lost 2 bases to trimming and J lost 4 bases, with 15 bases between them. The CDR3: CASSVPRGGGTGELFF. In nucleotides, the CDR3 is TGTGCCAGCAGCGTTCCCCGTGGAGGGGGCACCGGGGAGCTGTTTTTT.

This clonotype was counted between two and nine times. The J gene is TRBJ2-5, the V gene TRBV3-1, with 8 bases matching TRBD1. CDR1 LGHDT and CDR2 YNNKEL come from the germline V gene (reference sequence). This CDR3 is 16 amino acids long. The ends lost 4 bases at V and 0 bases at J; junction bases unmatched: 7. CDR3 DNA sequence: TGTGCCAGCAGCCCTGCTGGACAGGGAAACCAAGAGACCCAGTACTTC. Its protein product is CASSPAGQGNQETQYF.